This T cell receptor beta chain was sequenced in a study of T cells in Graves' hyperthyroidism and ophthalmopathy. RNA transcripts were the template for amplifying TCR beta CDR3 regions. HTBI primers were the set used in a first-round RT-PCR of the TCR CDR3. TCRdb processed the multiplex PCR reads anew with MiXCR; each CDR3 protein has one entry. The sample consists of a few hundred thousand distinct CDR3 sequences, approximately 14% of them appearing once. This clonotype occurred many times. Trimming stripped 2 bases from V and 1 base from J, with 21 bases between. Germline-derived CDR1 and CDR2 are MDHEN and SYDVKM. The CDR3 totals 19 residues.

This clonotype was obtained from a woman in her twenties or thirties with Graves' ophthalmopathy. Source material: blood. The chain links TRBV28 to TRBJ1-5; D is uncertain. The CDR3 DNA is TGTGCCAGCAGTTTACCGACAAAGGTGTCCGACTTCAGCAATCAGCCCCAGCATTTT. Protein: CASSLPTKVSDFSNQPQHF.